This TCR beta chain was recovered during a study of blood T cell repertoires in COVID-19. Study details: In each case, the material was cDNA or gDNA derived from T cells, B-cell-depleted T cells, or PBMCs.

Using immunoSEQ multiplex PCR, the repertoire was profiled, and TCRdb retains in-frame clones only, with some absent. The top ten clones hold roughly 3% of a sample with 360,000 or so clones, approximately 84% of them seen once. Among Cohort 3 donors, those recovered had two negative PCRs, clearance, or symptom resolution. The sequenced sample was PBMCs or T cells enriched from blood (not recorded which). This receptor was taken from a woman aged 25 to 39 who had recovered from COVID-19.

The CDR3 loop reads CASTDRTNTGELFF. The DNA for the CDR3 is TGTGCCAGCACCGACAGGACGAACACCGGGGAGCTGTTTTTT. The chain couples TRBV7-9 to TRBJ2-2, with TRBD1 as a possible D gene (6 bases). Germline values: CDR1 SEHNR, CDR2 FQNEAQ (reference sequence). This CDR3 is built from 14 residues. Trimming took 7 bases from V and 0 from J, leaving 9 bases between them.